Below, 21 T cell receptor beta chains from the same sample are listed, as sequenced in a study of T cell repertoires in ileal Crohn's disease. Libraries were prepared by immunoSEQ multiplex PCR; TCRdb keeps only in-frame clonotypes and omits some of them. The table lists over 14,000 clones, about 80% of them singletons. Specimen: ileal tissue. Receptors were obtained from an adult with Crohn's disease.

This clone was seen only once. The genes are TRBV5-1 and TRBJ2-3; a weak D match, TRBD2 (5 bases). Germline V lookup: CDR1 SGHRS, CDR2 YFSETQ. There are 14 residues in the CDR3. Trimming cost V 7 bases and J 3 bases, with 15 bases left between them. In DNA form, the CDR3 reads TGCGCCAGCGCGGACGGGGTATGGACAGATACGCAGTATTTT. Translating it yields CASADGVWTDTQYF.

A few counts support this clone. J is TRBJ2-1 and V is TRBV29-1; 7 bases are a match to TRBD2. The V gene's germline CDR1 is SQVTM and CDR2 ANQGSEA. CDR3 length: 11 amino acids. Losses at the gene ends were 7 bases for V and 12 bases for J; bases not matched to a gene: 9. For the CDR3, the DNA is TGCAGCGGGGGGGAGCGGGGACCGCAGTTCTTC. It yields the protein CSGGERGPQFF.

The rearrangement joins TRBV4-2 to TRBJ2-2; weak D call: TRBD2 (5 bases). CDR3 size: 13 residues. V lost 1 base and J lost 5, with 5 bases in between. Germline CDR1 and CDR2: LGHNA and YNFKEQ. CDR3 residues: CASSQGETGELFF. The CDR3 bases are TGTGCCAGCAGCCAAGGGGAGACCGGGGAGCTGTTTTTT.

This clone has only a few counts. The V and J genes are TRBV7-6 and TRBJ2-2, with 7 bases that match TRBD1. Per germline, CDR1 SGHVS and CDR2 FNYEAQ. The CDR3 has 18 amino acids. Trimming at V came to 1 base and at J to 3 bases, leaving 11 bases not matched to a gene. This CDR3 is CASSLVLPGGADTGELFF. For the CDR3, the DNA is TGTGCCAGCAGCTTAGTGCTTCCAGGGGGAGCGGACACCGGGGAGCTGTTTTTT. Combining the CDR3 with reference TRBV7-6 and TRBJ2-2 gives the whole variable domain GAGVSQSPRYKVTKRGQDVALRCDPISGHVSLYWYRQALGQGPEFLTYFNYEAQQDKSGLPNDRFSAERPEGSISTLTIQRTEQRDSAMYRCASSLVLPGGADTGELFFGEGSRLTVL.

The chain is built from TRBV7-6 and TRBJ1-1; 7 nucleotides align to TRBD1. There are 17 residues in the CDR3. The V and J ends lost 0 bases and 1 base, in that order; junction bases with no gene match: 8. Germline CDR1 reads SGHVS; CDR2 reads FNYEAQ. The CDR3 loop reads CASSLALTGDPNTEAFF. CDR3 bases: TGTGCCAGCAGCTTAGCGTTAACAGGGGACCCGAACACTGAAGCTTTCTTT.

The chain employs TRBV5-1 and TRBJ1-4; 10 nucleotides match TRBD1. Trimming at V came to 5 bases and at J to 7 bases, leaving 5 bases not matched to a gene. This CDR3 region has 14 residues. CDR1 and CDR2 (germline): SGHRS, YFSETQ. The CDR3 loop reads CASRTGTGVEKLFF. The CDR3 DNA sequence: TGCGCCAGCAGAACCGGGACAGGGGTTGAAAAACTGTTTTTT.

The chain is built from TRBV10-1 and TRBJ1-5; D uncertain. The V and J ends lost 8 bases and 6 bases respectively, with 11 bases between them. Germline CDR1 is WNHNN and CDR2 is SYGVQD (reference sequence). This CDR3 has 12 amino acids. CDR3 in DNA: TGCGCCAGCGGGGAGGGAGGTCAGCCCCAGCATTTT. It is translated as CASGEGGQPQHF.

This rearrangement joins TRBV6-5 to TRBJ2-3, with TRBD1 identical over 9 bases. V lost 6 bases and J lost 5; bases outside the gene matches: 6. Germline lookup yields CDR1 MNHEY and CDR2 SVGAGI. The CDR3 extends over 14 amino acids. Written as DNA, the CDR3 is TGTGCCAGCAGCCTGACAGGGGGGTTAGATACGCAGTATTTT. Translation: CASSLTGGLDTQYF.

The chain joins TRBV4-3 to TRBJ1-1, with D possibly being TRBD1 (5 bases). The CDR3 has 16 amino acids. V was shortened by 4 bases and J by 0 bases, with 15 bases between the two germline ends. Germline lookup yields CDR1 LGHNA and CDR2 YSLEER. This CDR3 is CASSPRAGGMNTEAFF. The CDR3 DNA is TGCGCCAGCAGCCCTCGAGCCGGGGGAATGAACACTGAAGCTTTCTTT.

The chain couples TRBV7-2 to TRBJ2-2; 9 positions agree with TRBD1. Per germline, CDR1 SGHTA and CDR2 FQGNSA. The trim removed 1 base at V and 6 bases at J, leaving 9 bases unmatched. The CDR3 totals 17 residues. CDR3 protein: CASSLVGGTGWSGELFF. The CDR3 nucleotides are TGTGCCAGCAGCTTAGTTGGCGGGACAGGGTGGTCCGGGGAGCTGTTTTTT.

The CDR3 nucleotides read TGTGCCAGCAGTTACAGCGGGGCAGGGACCCAGTACTTC. As protein: CASSYSGAGTQYF. The J gene is TRBJ2-5, the V gene TRBV6-5, with 7 positions matching TRBD2. V shed 2 bases, J shed 7 bases, and the junction held 4 bases outside the gene matches. CDR1 is MNHEY, CDR2 SVGAGI, per germline. The CDR3 loop spans 13 amino acids.

The J gene is TRBJ2-3, the V gene TRBV19; possibly TRBD2 for D (6 bases). V lost 7 bases to trimming and J lost 6 bases, with 23 bases between them. Germline V gene data show CDR1 as LNHDA and CDR2 as SQIVND (reference sequence). The CDR3 runs 16 residues. The CDR3 nucleotides read TGTGCCAGTACCTCCTATGGGATGACTAGTACGGATACGCAGTATTTT. It is translated as CASTSYGMTSTDTQYF.

For this clone: This CDR3 is also generated by other DNA sequences in the sample. The chain uses TRBV27 and TRBJ1-5; no clear D. This CDR3 has 13 amino acids. The germline V gene has CDR1 MNHEY and CDR2 SMNVEV (reference sequence). V shed 2 bases and J shed 4 bases, with 6 bases lying between them. CDR3 loop: CASSLRGNQPQHF. DNA for the CDR3: TGTGCCAGCAGTTTACGCGGAAATCAGCCCCAGCATTTT.

V is TRBV6-6 and J is TRBJ1-6; D is undetermined. The V end lost 7 bases, the J end lost 4 bases, and 11 bases lay between the germline ends. The CDR3 totals 14 residues. Germline-derived CDR1 and CDR2 are MNHNY and SVGAGI (reference sequence). CDR3 in DNA: TGTGCCAGCAACCGGGAAAGTTATAATTCACCCCTCCACTTT. It is translated as CASNRESYNSPLHF.

Comments on this clone: Compared with germline, one end of the junction differs, possibly owing to a read error. J is TRBJ1-5 and V is TRBV6-6; the D is unclear. Germline CDR1 and CDR2: MNHNY and SVGAGI (reference sequence). This CDR3 is 16 amino acids long. CDR3 protein: CAGSHLTGPGNQPQHF. The CDR3 nucleotides are TGTGCCGGCAGTCACTTGACCGGGCCGGGGAATCAGCCCCAGCATTTT.

The gene calls are TRBV30 and TRBJ2-3; D possibly corresponds to TRBD2 (7 bases). Trimming stripped 4 bases from V and 4 bases from J, with 15 bases between. The V gene's germline CDR1 is GTSNPN and CDR2 SVGIG (reference sequence). CDR3 size: 14 residues. The CDR3 DNA sequence: TGTGCCTGGACGTGGGGGGGCCCTTCAGATACGCAGTATTTT. Its translation is CAWTWGGPSDTQYF.

The gene calls are TRBV29-1 and TRBJ2-1; 7 bases fit TRBD2. V trimming: 1 base; J trimming: 4 bases; junction bases outside the gene matches: 1. The CDR3 has 13 amino acids. Per germline, CDR1 SQVTM and CDR2 ANQGSEA. The chain's CDR3 is CSVEVGGYNEQFF. For the CDR3, the DNA is TGCAGCGTTGAAGTGGGGGGGTACAATGAGCAGTTCTTC.

For this clone: The identical CDR3 is also encoded by other nucleotide sequences in the sample. The chain has TRBV6-5 and TRBJ1-6; D is ambiguous. V was shortened by 4 bases and J by 5 bases, with 6 bases between the two germline ends. The CDR3 sequence is 13 residues long. Germline V gene sequence: CDR1 MNHEY, CDR2 SVGAGI. CDR3: CASSSQNNSPLHF. CDR3 DNA sequence: TGTGCCAGCAGTTCTCAGAATAATTCACCCCTCCACTTT.

The V call is TRBV5-8, the J call TRBJ1-1; D remains ambiguous. The V end lost 4 bases, the J end lost 4 bases, and 17 bases lay between the germline ends. Germline V gives CDR1 SGHTS, CDR2 YDEGEE. The CDR3 consists of 15 residues. CDR3 in amino acids: CASSPGWGRSTEAFF. The CDR3 nucleotides are TGTGCCAGCAGCCCGGGATGGGGTAGAAGCACTGAAGCTTTCTTT.

The rearrangement joins TRBV5-1 to TRBJ2-7; D possibly corresponds to TRBD1 (6 bases). This CDR3 is 14 amino acids long. CDR1 and CDR2 (germline): SGHRS, YFSETQ. Trimming stripped 4 bases from V and 0 bases from J, with 11 bases between. This CDR3 is CASSHDRFSYEQYF. Written as DNA, the CDR3 is TGCGCCAGCAGCCATGACAGGTTCTCCTACGAGCAGTACTTC.

This clone has a handful of counts. This chain connects TRBV27 to TRBJ1-2, with 8 bases identical to TRBD1. Germline V CDR1 and CDR2: MNHEY, SMNVEV (reference sequence). V shed 5 bases, J shed 5 bases, and the junction held 4 bases outside the gene matches. The CDR3 spans 13 residues. CDR3 region: CASSVDRAYGYTF. The CDR3 region has the DNA TGTGCCAGCAGTGTGGACAGGGCGTATGGCTACACCTTC.